The source of this TCR beta chain is a study of response to subunit inactivated influenza vaccine (dated by TCRdb to the late 2010s). With respect to the entire study: Deep quantitative profiling of the T cell receptor repertoire was used in the study to follow responses to a trivalent subunit inactivated influenza vaccine.

This clonotype was recorded a few times. No cognate antigen has been identified for it. Qualities for individual bases were not recorded, and no much larger clone is one base off. The investigation overall reported the following: According to the authors, only a limited number of new T cells may be recruited by each seasonal influenza vaccination.

Library method: RT-PCR. Sequencing was performed on an Illumina HiSeq 2500. The public sequencing data were trimmed at Q25 with fastp and processed into clonotypes with MiXCR by TCRdb, which kept only in-frame beta chains. Under each unique CDR3 protein, matching rows form one entry showing the most common genes and DNA. This sample comprises around 570,000 distinct CDR3 sequences, about 11% of them detected only once. The ten largest clonotypes hold approximately 10% of the sample. A further study also used this sample, focusing on T cells expressing NK-cell markers. As the second publication notes: TCR beta cDNA libraries were prepared using 5'RACE template switching, which introduced a universal primer site and unique molecular identifiers. Three sorted T-cell subsets (CD3+CD56+NKG2C+, CD3+CD56+NKG2C- and CD3+CD56-NKG2C+) from seven to nine donors had their TCR beta-chain repertoires profiled. Of the eight sequenced donors, seven were found to be HCMV-seropositive and one was found to be HCMV-seronegative. To restrict sorting to alphabetaTCR-expressing T cells, an anti-gammadeltaTCR antibody was added in several experiments. In more than 5 donors, the dominant CD3+CD56+NKG2C+ clonotypes ranked among the top 10 CD8+ clonotypes, making up 1.0-7.0% of CD8+ T cells. Those dominant clonotypes were again the most abundant among CD3+CD56-NKG2C+ cells in a handful of donors, at about 28.3-65%. Whether the expanded NKG2C-expressing T cell clones were specific for HCMV antigens remained unclear. Randomly selected healthy volunteers, three men and five women, were used as the eight sequenced donors. HCMV serostatus was determined by detecting HCMV-specific IgG in serum with a commercial ELISA kit. Ficoll density gradient centrifugation was used to isolate peripheral blood mononuclear cells from blood. For 5 or 6 donors, unsorted PBMC were also used to sequence bulk peripheral blood T-cell repertoires. Priming for cDNA synthesis came from the TCR beta constant segment, and two successive PCR amplification steps followed. The libraries were sequenced on Illumina HiSeq 2000/2500, MiSeq or NextSeq, producing 2 x 150 bp reads. MIGEC was used to demultiplex reads and group reads by UMI, and MiTCR was used to assemble and quantify clonotypes. To remove erroneous sequences, TCR cDNA sequences were retained only when supported by two or more reads. Downstream repertoire analysis used the tcR package, and clonotypes were matched across fractions by CDR3 nucleotide sequence plus V segment. VDJmatch was used to annotate antigen specificity against VDJdb, with one amino acid substitution allowed in CDR3.

The starting material was PBMCs from blood, obtained on the day of vaccination. The sequence was obtained from a man aged 50 or older who received an inactivated influenza vaccine. Donor details come from another sample of the same person, matched by shared clones.

The DNA reads TGCGCCAGCAGCTTGGATAATAATTCACCCCTCCACTTT. Its amino acids are CASSLDNNSPLHF. The sequence links TRBV5-1 to TRBJ1-6, with the D gene uncertain. Taken from the germline V gene, the CDR1 and CDR2 loops are SGHRS and YFSETQ. V is clipped by 0 bases and J by 5 bases, and the sequence between their germline boundaries is 3 bases long. The CDR3 numbers 13 residues from cysteine through phenylalanine. CDR3 DNA is the only sequence kept; it has 39 bases, read in frame from the first base. The full variable domain, completed from the reference TRBV5-1 and TRBJ1-6 proteins outside the CDR3, reads KAGVTQTPRYLIKTRGQQVTLSCSPISGHRSVSWYQQTPGQGLQFLFEYFSETQRNKGNFPGRFSGRQFSNSRSEMNVSTLELGDSALYLCASSLDNNSPLHFGNGTRLTVT.